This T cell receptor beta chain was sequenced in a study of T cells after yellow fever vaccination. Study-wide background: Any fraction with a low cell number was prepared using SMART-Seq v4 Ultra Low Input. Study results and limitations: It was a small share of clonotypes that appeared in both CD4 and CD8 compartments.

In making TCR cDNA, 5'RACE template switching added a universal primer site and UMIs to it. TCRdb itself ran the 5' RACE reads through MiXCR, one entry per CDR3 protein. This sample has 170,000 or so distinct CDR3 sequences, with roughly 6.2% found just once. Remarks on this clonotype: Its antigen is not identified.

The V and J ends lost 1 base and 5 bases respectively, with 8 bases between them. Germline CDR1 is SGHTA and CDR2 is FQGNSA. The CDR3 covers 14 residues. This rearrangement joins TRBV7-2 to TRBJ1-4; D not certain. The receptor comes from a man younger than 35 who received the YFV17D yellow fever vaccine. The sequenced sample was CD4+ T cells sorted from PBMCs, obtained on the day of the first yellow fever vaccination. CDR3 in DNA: TGTGCCAGCAGCTTAGGATCGGAAAATGAAAAACTGTTTTTT. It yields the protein CASSLGSENEKLFF.